The 18 T cell receptor beta chains given below trace back to one sample, sequenced in a study of cytomegalovirus exposure and HLA in healthy donors. Vbeta (60) and Jbeta (13) primers were used in the PCR. Measured with immunoSEQ multiplex PCR; TCRdb has only the in-frame clones, and not every one. Counted here are roughly 160,000 clones, roughly 80% occurring once; the ten biggest clones make up about 2.2%. Sample: PBMCs. Receptor source: a male donor in good health and CMV-seronegative.

The chain recombines TRBV6-5 with TRBJ2-1, with 7 bases matching TRBD1. V trimming: 3 bases; J trimming: 8 bases; junction bases outside the gene matches: 7. Germline CDR1 is MNHEY and CDR2 is SVGAGI. The CDR3 extends over 14 amino acids. CDR3 sequence: CASSYSKGAHEQFF. The CDR3 bases are TGTGCCAGCAGTTATTCAAAGGGGGCGCATGAGCAGTTCTTC.

The chain carries TRBV25-1 and TRBJ1-2, with a weak D call TRBD1 (6 bases). V shed 1 base and J shed 6 bases, with 6 bases lying between them. Germline CDR1 MGHDK, CDR2 SYGVNS. The length of the CDR3 is 12 residues. CDR3 loop: CASSESGDGYTF. CDR3 sequence (DNA): TGTGCCAGCAGTGAATCAGGGGATGGCTACACCTTC.

This clone was counted between two and nine times. This sequence joins TRBV5-8 and TRBJ2-1, with D perhaps matching TRBD2 (5 bases). V lost 0 bases and J lost 10, with 8 bases in between. The CDR3 sequence is 12 residues long. Germline CDR1 and CDR2: SGHTS and YDEGEE. The chain's CDR3 is CASSLAEGEQFF. As DNA, the CDR3 is TGTGCCAGCAGCTTGGCCGAGGGCGAGCAGTTCTTC. The full variable domain, its missing parts supplied by reference TRBV5-8 and TRBJ2-1, is EAGVTQSPTHLIKTRGQQATLRCSPISGHTSVYWYQQALGLGLQFLLWYDEGEERNRGNFPPRFSGRQFPNYSSELNVNALELEDSALYLCASSLAEGEQFFGPGTRLTVL.

The chain combines TRBV10-2 with TRBJ2-1, with D uncertain. Germline lookup yields CDR1 WSHSY and CDR2 SAAADI. V was cut by 3 bases and J by 0 bases, with 12 bases left in between. This CDR3 has 16 residues. The CDR3 loop reads CASSEAGRSSYNEQFF. CDR3 coding DNA: TGCGCCAGCAGTGAAGCAGGTCGCAGCTCCTACAATGAGCAGTTCTTC.

The CDR3 spells CASSEAWTYEQYF. CDR3 DNA sequence: TGTGCCAGCAGTGAAGCGTGGACTTACGAGCAGTACTTC. The chain joins TRBV2 to TRBJ2-7, with D possibly being TRBD2 (5 bases). Per the germline V gene, CDR1 is SNHLY and CDR2 is FYNNEI. Trimming left V 0 bases short and J 4 bases short, with 7 bases between. There are 13 residues in the CDR3.

This clone was seen a handful of times. In nucleotides, the CDR3 is TGTGCCAGCAGCTTAGACAACGACTCTGATGAAAAACTGTTTTTT. Protein product: CASSLDNDSDEKLFF. This chain connects TRBV7-9 to TRBJ1-4; no reliable D call. CDR1 is SEHNR, CDR2 FQNEAQ, per germline (reference sequence). V lost 1 base and J 6 bases, leaving 12 bases between the germline ends. The CDR3 spans 15 residues. The complete variable domain, with remaining parts taken from reference TRBV7-9 and TRBJ1-4, reads DTGVSQNPRHKITKRGQNVTFRCDPISEHNRLYWYRQTLGQGPEFLTYFQNEAQLEKSRLLSDRFSAERPKGSFSTLEIQRTEQGDSAMYLCASSLDNDSDEKLFFGSGTQLSVL.

The chain has TRBV30 and TRBJ2-3, with 7 bases that match TRBD2. Per the germline V gene, CDR1 is GTSNPN and CDR2 is SVGIG (reference sequence). The junction had 17 bases not matched to a gene; V was cut back by 8 bases and J by 3 bases. The CDR3 length is 16 residues. For the CDR3, the DNA is TGTGCCCGCGGGCGGGGCGGGGGAGGGTGGACAGATACGCAGTATTTT. This translates into CARGRGGGGWTDTQYF.

The genes are TRBV6-5 and TRBJ1-3; perhaps TRBD1 as D (6 bases). Looked up from germline, CDR1 is MNHEY and CDR2 is SVGAGI. V lost 5 bases to trimming and J lost 0 bases, with 11 bases between them. The CDR3 is 15 amino acids. The CDR3 coding sequence is TGTGCCAGCAGTATCACAGGGTCCTCTGGAAACACCATATATTTT. This encodes CASSITGSSGNTIYF.

This clone was detected only once. The chain recombines TRBV7-9 with TRBJ1-2; possibly TRBD1 for D (6 bases). The germline gives CDR1 SEHNR, CDR2 FQNEAQ (reference sequence). The CDR3 length is 12 residues. The ends were cut back, 11 bases at V and 6 bases at J, with 16 bases in the middle. DNA for the CDR3: TGTGCCGGGACACAGCAGGAGAATGGCTACACCTTC. The encoded protein is CAGTQQENGYTF. Looking up the rest from reference TRBV7-9 and TRBJ1-2 gives the full variable domain: DTGVSQNPRHKITKRGQNVTFRCDPISEHNRLYWYRQTLGQGPEFLTYFQNEAQLEKSRLLSDRFSAERPKGSFSTLEIQRTEQGDSAMYLCAGTQQENGYTFGSGTRLTVV.

The V call is TRBV5-1, the J call TRBJ2-2; tentatively, D is TRBD2 (5 bases). The V and J ends lost 0 bases and 4 bases respectively, with 13 bases between them. The CDR3 totals 16 residues. The germline CDR1 and CDR2 sequences are SGHRS and YFSETQ. The CDR3 is CASSLAGGRGTGELFF. CDR3 in DNA: TGCGCCAGCAGCTTGGCCGGAGGTAGAGGCACCGGGGAGCTGTTTTTT.

The V and J genes are TRBV7-9 and TRBJ1-1; 8 nucleotides agree with TRBD1. CDR3 size: 15 residues. Germline values: CDR1 SEHNR, CDR2 FQNEAQ (reference sequence). The trim removed 4 bases at V and 0 bases at J, leaving 4 bases unmatched. The DNA for the CDR3 is TGTGCCAGCAGCTCACAGGGGGTAATGAACACTGAAGCTTTCTTT. Its translation is CASSSQGVMNTEAFF.

The V gene is TRBV5-5, the J gene TRBJ2-7; TRBD2 agrees at 9 bases. The CDR3 totals 16 residues. Germline-derived CDR1 and CDR2 are SGHKS and YYEKEE (reference sequence). Germline trimming cut 3 bases from V and 7 bases from J; bases unmatched to any gene: 14. This CDR3 reads CASSSLSGGPRIEQYF. CDR3 coding DNA: TGTGCCAGCAGCTCGCTTAGCGGGGGACCTAGGATAGAGCAGTACTTC.

The chain combines TRBV11-3 with TRBJ2-2; tentative D call: TRBD2 (5 bases). Looked up from germline, CDR1 is SGHNT and CDR2 is YENEEA. The CDR3 runs to 12 residues. The V end was cut by 5 bases, the J end by 6 bases, with 7 bases between. The chain's CDR3 is CASSRESGELFF. The CDR3, as DNA: TGTGCCAGCAGCAGGGAGTCCGGGGAGCTGTTTTTT.

The chain carries TRBV5-1 and TRBJ2-3; TRBD1 might be the D (6 bases). Germline CDR1 and CDR2: SGHRS and YFSETQ. The CDR3 is made up of 14 amino acids. V was trimmed by 4 bases and J by 0 bases, leaving 9 bases between them. As DNA, the CDR3 is TGCGCCAGCAGCGGGACAAGTAGCACAGATACGCAGTATTTT. This gives the protein CASSGTSSTDTQYF.

The table lists this clone with a count of one. CDR3 residues: CASRRGQGFYGYTF. The CDR3 DNA reads TGTGCCAGCAGACGCGGCCAGGGCTTTTATGGCTACACCTTC. The V call is TRBV2, the J call TRBJ1-2; tentatively, D is TRBD1 (5 bases). Germline CDR1 reads SNHLY; CDR2 reads FYNNEI. Trimming left V 6 bases short and J 5 bases short, with 16 bases between. This CDR3 has 14 residues.

The J gene is TRBJ1-6, the V gene TRBV9; D is unclear. The CDR3 sequence is 13 residues long. Germline V CDR1 and CDR2: SGDLS, YYNGEE. V lost 3 bases, J lost 9 bases, and 10 bases lay in between. CDR3 DNA: TGTGCCAGCAGCGGTAGCCCCCTTTCACCCCTCCACTTT. This gives the protein CASSGSPLSPLHF. Variable domain in full (rest from reference TRBV9 and TRBJ1-6): DSGVTQTPKHLITATGQRVTLRCSPRSGDLSVYWYQQSLDQGLQFLIQYYNGEERAKGNILERFSAQQFPDLHSELNLSSLELGDSALYFCASSGSPLSPLHFGNGTRLTVT.

This chain joins TRBV5-1 and TRBJ2-5; 9 positions match TRBD2. With 4 bases clipped from V and 5 bases from J, the junction kept 9 bases outside the gene matches. The CDR3 loop spans 15 amino acids. Germline CDR1 and CDR2: SGHRS and YFSETQ. This CDR3 is CASSPGSGGQETQYF. The CDR3 region has the DNA TGCGCCAGCAGCCCCGGCAGCGGGGGGCAGGAGACCCAGTACTTC.

The chain joins TRBV15 to TRBJ1-2, with a tentative D call TRBD1 (5 bases). V shed 0 bases and J shed 4 bases, with 15 bases lying between them. The length of the CDR3 is 16 residues. From germline, CDR1 is LNHNV and CDR2 YYDKDF (reference sequence). The chain's CDR3 is CATSRDLIRASYGYTF. CDR3 bases: TGTGCCACCAGCAGAGATCTTATCAGGGCCAGCTATGGCTACACCTTC.